This is a list of T cell receptor beta chains from one sample in a study of blood T cell repertoires in COVID-19. The repertoire was sequenced with immunoSEQ multiplex PCR; TCRdb's copy has only in-frame clones and lacks some. The sample shows around 190,000 clones, roughly 88% of them seen only once. Sequencing was done on a sample of PBMCs or T cells enriched from blood (not recorded which). The receptors were gathered from a middle-aged man with acute COVID-19. The CDR3 runs from the conserved cysteine through the conserved F or W. D genes are given only for firm matches. Part of the rows lack a size; the others show once, few, many or a class for expanded clones.

cdr3_length,v_call,d_call,clone_size,j_call,cdr3_nt,cdr3_aa
13,TRBV9,.,.,TRBJ2-3,TGTGCCAGCAGCGTAGTAGGCACAGATACGCAGTATTTT,CASSVVGTDTQYF
14,TRBV7-2,.,.,TRBJ1-2,TGTGCCAGCAGCTTAGTGGCAGGGAACTATGGCTACACCTTC,CASSLVAGNYGYTF
15,TRBV6-5,.,few,TRBJ1-1,TGTGCCAGCAGATCAAGGACACTTTTGAACACTGAAGCTTTCTTT,CASRSRTLLNTEAFF
13,TRBV27,TRBD2,.,TRBJ2-1,TGTGCCAGCAGTTTTGCGGGAGAGAATGAGCAGTTCTTC,CASSFAGENEQFF
16,TRBV24-1,TRBD2,.,TRBJ2-3,TGTGCCACCAGTGGTGCAGCGGGAGGGGGGGCAGATACGCAGTATTTT,CATSGAAGGGADTQYF
15,TRBV7-9,.,few,TRBJ1-1,TGTGCCAGCAGCCCCCCGGCGGGCGTGAACACTGAAGCTTTCTTT,CASSPPAGVNTEAFF
13,TRBV4-3,.,.,TRBJ2-1,TGCGCCAGCAGCCATGACCAGGGGTCTGAGCAGTTCTTC,CASSHDQGSEQFF
15,TRBV18,TRBD1,.,TRBJ1-5,TGTGCCAGCTCAGAGGGACAGGGTGGGGGTCAGCCCCAGCATTTT,CASSEGQGGGQPQHF
13,TRBV28,.,.,TRBJ1-1,TGTGCCAGCATCACTCAGGGGAACACTGAAGCTTTCTTT,CASITQGNTEAFF
16,TRBV15,.,.,TRBJ2-2,TGTGCCACCAGCCCAACGGGTCAATTGAACACCGGGGAGCTGTTTTTT,CATSPTGQLNTGELFF
14,TRBV7-9,.,.,TRBJ1-1,TGTGCCAGCAGCTTAGGAAGACAGTTAACTGAAGCTTTCTTT,CASSLGRQLTEAFF
15,TRBV7-6,.,few,TRBJ2-3,TGTGCCAGCAGCCCCCTGGGTGGCGGGACAGATACGCAGTATTTT,CASSPLGGGTDTQYF
16,TRBV7-2,TRBD2,.,TRBJ2-3,TGTGCCAGCAGCCGCCGTCTAGCGGGCAGCACAGATACGCAGTATTTT,CASSRRLAGSTDTQYF
16,TRBV3-1/TRBV3-2,.,.,TRBJ1-3,TGTGCCAGCAGCCCTCCTCGCGGATCCTCTGGAAACACCATATATTTT,CASSPPRGSSGNTIYF
16,TRBV7-2,.,.,TRBJ1-2,TGTGCCAGCCACTTAAATCCAGGCGACCCCTTGGGCGGCTACACCTTC,CASHLNPGDPLGGYTF
15,TRBV28,.,.,TRBJ2-3,TGTGCCAGCAGTTTGTGGCAGGGTAGAACAGATACGCAGTATTTT,CASSLWQGRTDTQYF
15,TRBV6-6,.,few,TRBJ2-7,TGTGCCAGCAGTTACCTCCCGACAGGCCTCTCCGAGCAGTACTTC,CASSYLPTGLSEQYF
16,TRBV5-6,TRBD1,.,TRBJ2-7,TGTGCCAGCAGCCGGGGACAGGGGGCGATTTCCTACGAGCAGTACTTC,CASSRGQGAISYEQYF
13,TRBV29-1,TRBD2,.,TRBJ2-2,TGCAGCGTTCCTGGCGGGAGCCCCGGGGAGCTGTTTTTT,CSVPGGSPGELFF
14,TRBV9,TRBD2,.,TRBJ2-1,TGTGCCAGCAGCACCGGGACTAGCGGGAATGGGCAGTTCTTC,CASSTGTSGNGQFF
14,TRBV19,.,.,TRBJ2-6,TGTGCCAGTAGTCCGACTACTGGGGCCAACGTCCTGACTTTC,CASSPTTGANVLTF
15,TRBV4-1,TRBD2,.,TRBJ2-1,TGCGCCAGCAGCCAAGGGACTAGCGGGAGGACTGAGCAGTTCTTC,CASSQGTSGRTEQFF
14,TRBV19,.,.,TRBJ1-5,TGTGCCAGCCAAACAGGGAAAATTGGAAAGCCCCAGCATTTT,CASQTGKIGKPQHF
17,TRBV10-1,.,.,TRBJ2-7,TGCGCCATCACCTGTGAGGGGCTGGGGGCAGCATCCTACGAGCAGTACTTC,CAITCEGLGAASYEQYF
16,TRBV18,TRBD1,.,TRBJ2-7,TGTGCCAGCTCACCACCGTTACAGGGGAACTCCTACGAGCAGTACTTC,CASSPPLQGNSYEQYF
15,TRBV6-5,.,.,TRBJ2-7,TGTGCCAGCAGGACGAGTTTAGCGAGGAATGACGAGCAGTACTTC,CASRTSLARNDEQYF
15,TRBV7-6,TRBD1,.,TRBJ2-7,TGTGCCAGCAGCTTAAGCGCGGCCAGGGGGTACGAGCAGTACTTC,CASSLSAARGYEQYF
14,TRBV19,.,once,TRBJ2-7,TGTGCCAGTAGTATAGAACTAGGGGGTTACGAGCAGTACTTC,CASSIELGGYEQYF
16,TRBV11-3,TRBD1,.,TRBJ2-3,TGTGCCAGCAGCCCGGGGACAGGGAGTAGAACAGATACGCAGTATTTT,CASSPGTGSRTDTQYF
13,TRBV11-2,.,.,TRBJ2-5,TGTGCCAGCACAGGGGTTTTTGTGGAGACCCAGTACTTC,CASTGVFVETQYF
16,TRBV13,.,.,TRBJ1-3,TGTGCCAGCAGTTTCCCGGACAGAAAATCTGGAAACACCATATATTTT,CASSFPDRKSGNTIYF
13,TRBV28,.,.,TRBJ2-5,TGTGCCAGCAGTTTACCAGGGCAGGAGACCCAGTACTTC,CASSLPGQETQYF
16,TRBV4-1,TRBD1,.,TRBJ1-2,TGCGCCAGCAGCCAAGTGGGATCGGGACAGGGGGAAGGCTACACCTTC,CASSQVGSGQGEGYTF
12,TRBV18,.,.,TRBJ2-1,TGTGCCAGCTCCTCGGACAGTTTTGAGCAGTTCTTC,CASSSDSFEQFF
14,TRBV19,TRBD1,.,TRBJ1-1,TGTGCCAGTAGCTTGACAGGGGTGAACACTGAAGCTTTCTTT,CASSLTGVNTEAFF
17,TRBV11-2,.,.,TRBJ2-1,TGTGCCAGCAGCTTAGATGGAGTATCCGGGAACAACAATGAGCAGTTCTTC,CASSLDGVSGNNNEQFF
14,TRBV30,.,.,TRBJ2-2,TGTGCCTGGAGTGTACTGGTGGACACCGGGGAGCTGTTTTTT,CAWSVLVDTGELFF
14,TRBV7-9,.,.,TRBJ2-3,TGTGCCAGCAAGAAGGTTTCCTTAAGGGAGTCGCAGTATTTT,CASKKVSLRESQYF
14,TRBV5-8,TRBD1,.,TRBJ2-5,TGTGCCAGCAGCTTGATGGGACAGCAAGAGACCCAGTACTTC,CASSLMGQQETQYF
13,TRBV3-1/TRBV3-2,TRBD1,.,TRBJ2-5,TGTGCCAGCAGCCAGGATACAGGGGCCCAGGGGTACTTC,CASSQDTGAQGYF